The rows below give T cell receptor beta chains drawn from one sample of a study of blood T cell repertoires in COVID-19. Data came from immunoSEQ multiplex PCR; TCRdb stores just in-frame clones and leaves some out. The table has about 210,000 clones, roughly 87% seen once; the top ten hold about 9.3%. The sequencing sample was made of PBMCs or T cells enriched from blood (not recorded which). The origin of the receptors is a man between 18 and 29 years old with acute COVID-19. CDR3s include the opening cysteine and the closing phenylalanine or tryptophan. The order of the fields is V gene, J gene, CDR3 protein.

>TRBV30|TRBJ2-1
CAWSYGSLGYNEQFF
>TRBV30|TRBJ1-3
CAWSVQVSGNTIYF
>TRBV6-5|TRBJ2-7
CASSRDSLVDEQYF
>TRBV7-9|TRBJ2-5
CATARSRGFVETQYF
>TRBV19|TRBJ1-1
CASSMGLDLNTEAFF
>TRBV19|TRBJ1-5
CASKPGVSQPQHF
>TRBV27|TRBJ2-1
CASSSTLEGSNEQFF
>TRBV5-4|TRBJ2-1
CASSLAGPVGAYNEQFF
>TRBV30|TRBJ2-5
CAWIGRGETQYF
>TRBV19|TRBJ2-1
CASSHGGVGNEQFF
>TRBV7-8|TRBJ1-5
CASSLFGRDQPQHF
>TRBV6-1|TRBJ1-2
CASSEAVSGNYGYTF
>TRBV5-4|TRBJ2-5
CASRPSGFQETQYF
>TRBV29-1|TRBJ1-1
CSVEMGRSEAFF
>TRBV4-2|TRBJ2-7
CASSQDWGSKNEQYF
>TRBV2|TRBJ1-6
CASSVGNSPLHF
>TRBV25-1|TRBJ2-7
CASSEFGDREIYEQYF
>TRBV4-1|TRBJ2-3
CASSQGLAGAGDTQYF
>TRBV18|TRBJ2-7
CASSQPEDEQYF